This TCR beta chain appears in the sequencing data of a study of post-analysis software for immune sequencing data. Study background: Patients had relapsing-remitting, secondary progressive or progressive-relapsing multiple sclerosis; some lacked subtype. Study-level findings and limits: Elevated frequency relative to controls characterized a handful of TRBV segments in patients, TRBV5-6, TRBV5-1 and TRBV20-1 among them. With F measure, samples from one preparation batch clustered together strongly. A significant reduction in normalized Chao1 diversity was observed in multiple sclerosis patients versus controls.

The V end was cut by 5 bases, the J end by 3 bases, with 14 bases between. In germline, CDR1 is DFQATT, CDR2 SNEGSKA (reference sequence). There are 14 residues in the CDR3. About this clonotype itself: As yet, its antigen is unknown.

Unique molecular identifiers were present in the TCR beta cDNA libraries. When roughly 1 to 10 million T cells were used, they gave roughly 500,000 cDNA molecules. TCRdb processed the PCR reads anew with MiXCR; each CDR3 protein has one entry. Altogether under 900,000 distinct CDR3 sequences are present, roughly half being singletons, with the ten largest covering roughly 4.4%. The V and J genes are TRBV20-1 and TRBJ2-1; D is perhaps TRBD2 (7 bases). The clonotype comes from a girl aged 5-17 years with multiple sclerosis. The sample comprised blood. The CDR3 DNA sequence: TGCAGTGCTGGCGGGGGCGAGGTCTACAATGAGCAGTTCTTC. Its protein product is CSAGGGEVYNEQFF.